This entry describes one T cell receptor beta chain. Its antigen remains unidentified. This specimen belongs to a study of identifying expanded T cells in peripheral blood. The assay was immunoSEQ multiplex PCR, and TCRdb's table has in-frame clones only and misses some. The sample holds more than 75,000 clones; about 90% are singletons and the top ten take around 5.2%. General study findings and limits: Approximately 1.1 clones differed between technical replicates, versus approximately 17 and 20 over time. Clone count variance between approximately two-week samples rose with total template count.

Healthy donors had no documented immune events, such as infections, while sampled. Sequenced material: blood. This TCR came from a person between 18 and 75 years old in good health.

In DNA form, the CDR3 reads TGTGCCAGTAGGACAGGGGGGGCTTCACCCCTCCACTTT. Translated, it gives CASRTGGASPLHF. The chain couples TRBV19 to TRBJ1-6; the match to TRBD1 covers 9 bases. This CDR3 is 13 amino acids long. Germline-derived CDR1 and CDR2 are LNHDA and SQIVND (reference sequence). Germline trimming cut 6 bases from V and 9 bases from J; bases unmatched to any gene: 3. The full variable domain, in which reference TRBV19 and TRBJ1-6 provide the parts outside the CDR3, is DGGITQSPKYLFRKEGQNVTLSCEQNLNHDAMYWYRQDPGQGLRLIYYSQIVNDFQKGDIAEGYSVSREKKESFPLTVTSAQKNPTAFYLCASRTGGASPLHFGNGTRLTVT.